The rows below give T cell receptor beta chains drawn from one sample of a study of CD4+ T cells in melanoma. Sequencing used immunoSEQ multiplex PCR; TCRdb keeps in-frame clones, though not all of them. This sample has roughly 52,000 clones; roughly three quarters occur once, and the top ten carry roughly 4.9%. The specimen was tumor tissue. The receptors derive from a human donor with melanoma. Each CDR3 is given with its conserved first and last residue. The order of the fields is D gene, V gene, J gene, clone size, CDR3 protein, CDR3 DNA. The D gene is left open where the match is weak. Expanded clones get a size class; other rows say once, few or many, or leave the size out.

D: TRBD2; V: TRBV27; J: TRBJ2-1; size: .; CDR3: CASSLSLGGGEQFF; DNA: TGTGCCAGCAGTTTATCATTGGGGGGGGGTGAGCAGTTCTTC
D: .; V: TRBV30; J: TRBJ1-2; size: .; CDR3: CAWSSGGANYGYTF; DNA: TGTGCCTGGAGTTCGGGGGGAGCTAACTATGGCTACACCTTC
D: .; V: TRBV10-1; J: TRBJ1-3; size: .; CDR3: CASSEGSSFSGNTIYF; DNA: TGCGCCAGCAGTGAGGGGTCTTCTTTCTCTGGAAACACCATATATTTT
D: TRBD1; V: TRBV19; J: TRBJ1-4; size: .; CDR3: CASSTPGQGHDEKLFF; DNA: TGTGCCAGTAGTACACCTGGACAGGGTCATGATGAAAAACTGTTTTTT
D: .; V: TRBV4-3; J: TRBJ1-5; size: .; CDR3: CASSQDWAGVSNQPQHF; DNA: TGCGCCAGCAGCCAAGATTGGGCAGGGGTGAGCAATCAGCCCCAGCATTTT
D: .; V: TRBV6-6; J: TRBJ2-7; size: .; CDR3: CASYSGSYEQYF; DNA: TGTGCCAGCTACAGCGGGTCCTACGAGCAGTACTTC
D: .; V: TRBV5-4; J: TRBJ1-1; size: .; CDR3: CASSSRVNTEAFF; DNA: TGTGCCAGCAGCTCCAGGGTGAACACTGAAGCTTTCTTT
D: .; V: TRBV11-1; J: TRBJ1-1; size: .; CDR3: CASSSPGGLGEAFF; DNA: TGTGCCAGCAGCTCCCCTGGCGGGCTCGGTGAAGCTTTCTTT
D: TRBD1; V: TRBV2; J: TRBJ1-5; size: .; CDR3: CASSKAGTGEQPQHF; DNA: TGTGCCAGCAGTAAAGCCGGGACAGGGGAACAGCCCCAGCATTTT
D: .; V: TRBV28; J: TRBJ1-1; size: many; CDR3: CASSLTPNTEAFF; DNA: TGTGCCAGCAGTTTGACACCGAACACTGAAGCTTTCTTT
D: .; V: TRBV6-1; J: TRBJ1-1; size: .; CDR3: CASSWGANTEAFF; DNA: TGTGCCAGCAGTTGGGGGGCGAACACTGAAGCTTTCTTT
D: .; V: TRBV2; J: TRBJ1-2; size: many; CDR3: CASSVRRDHGYTF; DNA: TGTGCCAGCAGTGTACGCAGGGACCATGGCTACACCTTC
D: .; V: TRBV6-6; J: TRBJ2-3; size: .; CDR3: CASSPFDTQYF; DNA: TGTGCCAGCAGTCCCTTTGATACGCAGTATTTT
D: TRBD1; V: TRBV7-2; J: TRBJ2-1; size: .; CDR3: CASSLGGYRGREQFF; DNA: TGTGCCAGCAGCTTAGGAGGGTACAGGGGGCGCGAGCAGTTCTTC
D: .; V: TRBV13; J: TRBJ2-6; size: .; CDR3: CASSVSSGANVLTF; DNA: TGTGCCAGCAGCGTGAGCTCTGGGGCCAACGTCCTGACTTTC
D: .; V: TRBV4-2; J: TRBJ2-5; size: .; CDR3: CASSQDGQYQETQYF; DNA: TGTGCCAGCAGCCAAGATGGACAGTATCAAGAGACCCAGTACTTC
D: .; V: TRBV6-5; J: TRBJ1-2; size: .; CDR3: CASSYFVGSPYGYTF; DNA: TGTGCCAGCAGTTACTTTGTGGGGAGCCCCTATGGCTACACCTTC
D: .; V: TRBV2; J: TRBJ2-7; size: .; CDR3: CASSEPGLREQYF; DNA: TGTGCCAGCAGTGAACCGGGACTCCGCGAGCAGTACTTC
D: TRBD1; V: TRBV19; J: TRBJ2-1; size: .; CDR3: CASSIRTGGNEQFF; DNA: TGTGCCAGTAGTATCCGGACAGGGGGCAATGAGCAGTTCTTC
D: .; V: TRBV29-1; J: TRBJ1-2; size: .; CDR3: CSVEGGERTLYGYTF; DNA: TGCAGCGTTGAAGGGGGGGAGAGGACCCTCTATGGCTACACCTTC
D: .; V: TRBV4-2; J: TRBJ2-7; size: .; CDR3: CASSAPIRDPDYEQYF; DNA: TGTGCCAGCAGCGCGCCAATACGGGACCCCGACTACGAGCAGTACTTC
D: TRBD1; V: TRBV19; J: TRBJ1-5; size: .; CDR3: CASKTGNQPQHF; DNA: TGTGCCAGTAAGACAGGGAATCAGCCCCAGCATTTT
D: TRBD1; V: TRBV2; J: TRBJ2-7; size: .; CDR3: CATHDRVNEQYF; DNA: TGTGCCACTCATGACAGGGTAAACGAGCAGTACTTC
D: .; V: TRBV28; J: TRBJ2-6; size: .; CDR3: CASSPGGSAGANVLTF; DNA: TGTGCCAGCAGTCCGGGGGGCAGTGCTGGGGCCAACGTCCTGACTTTC
D: .; V: TRBV28; J: TRBJ1-4; size: once; CDR3: CASQSGDGEKLFF; DNA: TGTGCCAGCCAGTCGGGGGACGGAGAAAAACTGTTTTTT
D: .; V: TRBV2; J: TRBJ1-4; size: once; CDR3: CASSELSGAGKLFF; DNA: TGTGCCAGCAGTGAGTTGTCAGGGGCGGGAAAACTGTTTTTT
D: .; V: TRBV14; J: TRBJ2-1; size: few; CDR3: CASSQEASKRSYNEQFF; DNA: TGTGCCAGCAGCCAAGAGGCTAGCAAAAGGAGTTACAATGAGCAGTTCTTC
D: TRBD1; V: TRBV18; J: TRBJ2-7; size: .; CDR3: CASSRRDRPYEQYF; DNA: TGTGCCAGCTCACGCCGGGACAGGCCGTACGAGCAGTACTTC
D: .; V: TRBV15; J: TRBJ2-2; size: .; CDR3: CATSREPLGTALGGELFF; DNA: TGTGCCACCAGCAGAGAACCCCTCGGAACCGCTTTGGGCGGGGAGCTGTTTTTT
D: .; V: TRBV4-3; J: TRBJ2-1; size: .; CDR3: CASSPLRGYNNEQFF; DNA: TGCGCCAGCAGCCCCTTGAGGGGCTACAACAATGAGCAGTTCTTC
D: .; V: TRBV6-5; J: TRBJ1-2; size: few; CDR3: CASSRTRGDGYTF; DNA: TGTGCCAGCAGCCGGACTAGGGGGGATGGCTACACCTTC
D: TRBD1; V: TRBV29-1; J: TRBJ2-2; size: .; CDR3: CSVDPTGLGTGELFF; DNA: TGCAGCGTTGACCCGACAGGGTTAGGCACCGGGGAGCTGTTTTTT
D: .; V: TRBV9; J: TRBJ1-5; size: .; CDR3: CASSSGPTNQPQHF; DNA: TGTGCCAGCAGCTCCGGGCCGACCAATCAGCCCCAGCATTTT
D: .; V: TRBV2; J: TRBJ1-5; size: .; CDR3: CASSVYQGANQPQHF; DNA: TGTGCCAGCAGTGTTTACCAGGGAGCTAATCAGCCCCAGCATTTT
D: .; V: TRBV7-8; J: TRBJ1-4; size: .; CDR3: CASSLAAGKNEKLFF; DNA: TGTGCCAGCAGCTTAGCCGCAGGGAAGAATGAAAAACTGTTTTTT
D: TRBD2; V: TRBV7-8; J: TRBJ2-7; size: .; CDR3: CASSSGLSTYEQYF; DNA: TGTGCCAGCAGCTCGGGACTATCGACCTACGAGCAGTACTTC
D: .; V: TRBV2; J: TRBJ1-5; size: .; CDR3: CASSTGLMGYQPQHF; DNA: TGTGCCAGCAGTACCGGTCTAATGGGGTATCAGCCCCAGCATTTT
D: .; V: TRBV7-9; J: TRBJ2-2; size: .; CDR3: CASFETGELFF; DNA: TGTGCCAGCTTTGAGACCGGGGAGCTGTTTTTT
D: TRBD2; V: TRBV14; J: TRBJ2-3; size: .; CDR3: CASSPLSGVSTDTQYF; DNA: TGTGCCAGCAGCCCCCTCAGCGGGGTAAGCACAGATACGCAGTATTTT
D: .; V: TRBV7-2; J: TRBJ2-7; size: .; CDR3: CASSFPPPLDEQYF; DNA: TGTGCCAGCAGCTTTCCACCACCGTTGGACGAGCAGTACTTC
D: .; V: TRBV5-1; J: TRBJ1-1; size: .; CDR3: CASSLEFGTRVREAFF; DNA: TGCGCCAGCAGCTTGGAATTCGGTACCAGGGTAAGAGAAGCTTTCTTT
D: TRBD1; V: TRBV7-7; J: TRBJ2-3; size: .; CDR3: CASSSLTGMDTQYF; DNA: TGTGCTAGCAGCTCGCTGACAGGGATGGATACGCAGTATTTT